This T cell receptor beta chain was found in a study of early T cells in non-severe SARS-CoV-2 infection. About the research overall: Chains were unpaired, as sequencing was done on bulk RNA from unsorted whole blood.

Individual cDNA molecules each received unique molecular identifiers attached to them. TCRdb called the 5' RACE reads again in MiXCR, with one record for every CDR3 protein. The sample records 70,000 or so distinct CDR3 sequences, 12% to 15% being singletons. Study-wide results and caveats: CD4 and private specificities were missed by VDJdb matching, which favored anti-spike CD8 responses.

The CDR3 sequence is 12 residues long. With 11 bases clipped from V and 5 bases from J, the junction kept 8 bases outside the gene matches. Looked up from germline, CDR1 is SNHLY and CDR2 is FYNNEI. This clonotype showed up many times. The antigen is unknown. Sequences were obtained from whole blood. This sequence was found in an adult who was a healthcare worker with PCR-confirmed SARS-CoV-2 infection or an uninfected control (not recorded which). The rearrangement uses TRBV2 and TRBJ1-2; 7 bases line up with TRBD1. This CDR3 is CARRDRRYGYTF. The CDR3, as DNA: TGTGCCCGCCGGGACAGAAGGTATGGCTACACCTTC.